The 3 T cell receptor beta chains given below trace back to one sample, sequenced in a study of post-analysis software for immune sequencing data. Regarding the study as a whole: Patients showed TRBV5-6, TRBV5-1 and TRBV20-1 among five TRBV segments more frequent than in controls.

Unique molecular identifiers were carried by the TCR beta cDNA libraries. A single record per CDR3 protein comes from TCRdb applying MiXCR to the PCR reads. The profile shows 500,000 to 600,000 distinct CDR3 sequences, around 44% of them singletons. The antigens these receptors bind are not known. Sequenced material: blood. The receptor source for this set is a girl aged 10 to 17 with multiple sclerosis.

This clonotype came up a few times. V gene TRBV29-1 combines with J gene TRBJ1-1; D possibly corresponds to TRBD1 (5 bases). V lost 6 bases and J 7 bases, leaving 15 bases between the germline ends. Germline V lookup: CDR1 SQVTM, CDR2 ANQGSEA. The CDR3 covers 12 residues. The CDR3 sequence is CSVVVGGVEAFF. The CDR3 DNA is TGCAGCGTCGTTGTGGGGGGGGTTGAAGCTTTCTTT. Full variable domain (missing parts from reference TRBV29-1 and TRBJ1-1): SAVISQKPSRDICQRGTSLTIQCQVDSQVTMMFWYRQQPGQSLTLIATANQGSEATYESGFVIDKFPISRPNLTFSTLTVSNMSPEDSSIYLCSVVVGGVEAFFGQGTRLTVV.

To note about this clonotype: At one end the junction does not follow the germline gene, possibly because of a read error. V usage is TRBV4-1 and J usage is TRBJ2-6, with D perhaps TRBD1 (5 bases). The CDR3 contains 15 residues. The germline V gene encodes CDR1 MGHRA and CDR2 YSYEKL. CDR3 protein: CASSESRSGANVRTF. The DNA for the CDR3 is TGCGCCAGCAGCGAATCCCGGTCTGGGGCCAACGTCCGGACTTTC.

The J gene is TRBJ2-7, the V gene TRBV7-6; tentative D call: TRBD2 (6 bases). CDR3 size: 17 residues. From germline, CDR1 is SGHVS and CDR2 FNYEAQ. V lost 5 bases to trimming and J lost 1 base, with 21 bases between them. CDR3 protein: CASSRPSGPGGSYEQYF. CDR3 nucleotides: TGTGCCAGCAGCCGACCGTCCGGGCCCGGAGGGTCCTACGAGCAGTACTTC.